The clone carrying this T cell receptor beta chain was detected a few times. Its cognate antigen is unknown. Making the TCR beta libraries involved quantitative 5'-RACE with molecular barcodes. TCRdb passed the 5' RACE reads through MiXCR, listing each CDR3 protein once. This table holds approximately 250,000 distinct CDR3 sequences, approximately 8.4% found once. This sample is drawn from a study of CD8 T cells in ankylosing spondylitis. Study outcomes and limitations: Previous work reported some of these motif variants in the synovial fluid and blood of reactive arthritis. Ankylosing spondylitis blood appeared to be characterized by a TCR beta motif of several highly homologous variants. Disease-linked clones reportedly concentrated significantly in matched ankylosing spondylitis synovial fluid.

With 4 bases clipped from V and 2 bases from J, the junction kept 4 bases outside the gene matches. The V gene's germline CDR1 is LGHDT and CDR2 YNNKEL (reference sequence). The CDR3 is made up of 14 amino acids. Sequencing was carried out using blood, either unsorted or a sorted T cell fraction (not recorded which). The genes are TRBV3-1 and TRBJ2-7; 8 bases are shared with TRBD2. This receptor was taken from a female donor with ankylosing spondylitis or in good health (not recorded which). The CDR3 nucleotides are TGTGCCAGCAGCCCGGGAGCGGGGGCCTACGAGCAGTACTTC. Encoded protein: CASSPGAGAYEQYF.